This T cell receptor (beta chain) was obtained from a study of CD8 T cells in ankylosing spondylitis. This clonotype was detected a few times. Germline CDR1 reads SGHNT; CDR2 reads YYREEE (reference sequence). The CDR3 spans 15 residues. The ends were cut back, 4 bases at V and 1 base at J, with 9 bases in the middle. TCRdb independently ran MiXCR on the 5' RACE reads; one entry per CDR3 protein. The sample consists of about 360,000 distinct CDR3 sequences, roughly 15% of them appearing once. This clonotype was obtained from a male donor with ankylosing spondylitis or in good health (not recorded which). The sequencing sample was made of blood, either unsorted or a sorted T cell fraction (not recorded which). The rearrangement links TRBV5-4 to TRBJ2-6; TRBD1 might be the D (5 bases). For the CDR3, the DNA is TGTGCCAGCAGCACCAGGGCTTCTGGGGCCAACGTCCTGACTTTC. It translates to CASSTRASGANVLTF.